The TCR beta chain described here comes from a study of naive CD8 T cells in extremely preterm neonates. Only one count was recorded for this clone. This CDR3 region has 16 residues. Germline loops: CDR1 MNHEY, CDR2 SVGAGI. Germline trimming cut 4 bases from V and 4 bases from J; bases unmatched to any gene: 11. Profiling relied on immunoSEQ multiplex PCR, and the TCRdb table lists in-frame clones only, not all of them. The table includes about 7,100 clones, 95% to 98% detected once. Sequencing input: naive CD8+ T cells from blood. This sequence joins TRBV6-5 and TRBJ2-5; 8 bases agree with TRBD2. This TCR came from a human donor in good health. Here the CDR3 DNA reads TGTGCCAGCAGTTCCCGGGGAGCGGGAGCGGGAGAGACCCAGTACTTC. This sequence encodes CASSSRGAGAGETQYF.